These 6 T cell receptor beta chains share one sample of origin, sequenced in a study of CD4+ T cells in melanoma. TCRdb's table, derived via immunoSEQ multiplex PCR, lists solely in-frame clones and lacks some. The sample lists about 120,000 clones; roughly 90% were seen once. Sequencing was performed on peripheral blood. The origin of the receptors is a human donor with melanoma.

For the CDR3, the DNA is TGTGCCGCCCGGTCCCCTCCCTATGGCTACACCTTC. The encoded protein is CAARSPPYGYTF. The V and J genes are TRBV7-9 and TRBJ1-2; D remains ambiguous. This CDR3 contains 12 residues. Per the germline V gene, CDR1 is SEHNR and CDR2 is FQNEAQ (reference sequence). Trimming took 11 bases from V and 4 from J, leaving 14 bases between them.

In the case of this clone: This clone may be a read error of a much larger clone one base away. J is TRBJ1-5 and V is TRBV5-1; D is uncertain. The CDR3 runs to 14 residues. Trimming pared 0 bases from V and 6 bases from J, leaving 10 bases between. Germline V CDR1 and CDR2: SGHRS, YFSETQ. DNA for the CDR3: TGCGCCAGCAGCTTGGGTGGTTACGGTCAGCCCCAGCATTTT. Its translation is CASSLGGYGQPQHF.

The chain employs TRBV19 and TRBJ2-7; 9 bases line up with TRBD1. The germline CDR1 and CDR2 sequences are LNHDA and SQIVND (reference sequence). With V trimmed by 5 bases and J by 4 bases, 9 bases remained unmatched. The CDR3 totals 15 residues. The CDR3 DNA sequence: TGTGCCAGTAGTGCGGGACAGGGAGGACTATACGAGCAGTACTTC. It yields the protein CASSAGQGGLYEQYF. Full variable domain (rest looked up from reference TRBV19 and TRBJ2-7): DGGITQSPKYLFRKEGQNVTLSCEQNLNHDAMYWYRQDPGQGLRLIYYSQIVNDFQKGDIAEGYSVSREKKESFPLTVTSAQKNPTAFYLCASSAGQGGLYEQYFGPGTRLTVT.

The chain combines TRBV6-1 with TRBJ2-2; D is possibly TRBD2 (5 bases). Germline lookup yields CDR1 MNHNS and CDR2 SASEGT. The CDR3 totals 16 residues. V lost 4 bases and J lost 2, with 14 bases in between. This CDR3 is CASSVWELPNTGELFF. CDR3 DNA sequence: TGTGCCAGCAGTGTCTGGGAGCTCCCCAACACCGGGGAGCTGTTTTTT.

The chain recombines TRBV27 with TRBJ1-6; no clear D. The CDR3 length is 12 residues. Germline CDR1 is MNHEY and CDR2 is SMNVEV (reference sequence). The V and J ends lost 8 bases and 6 bases respectively, with 8 bases between them. DNA for the CDR3: TGTGCCAGCGGTCGACTTAATTCACCCCTCCACTTT. Protein: CASGRLNSPLHF.

The chain combines TRBV7-9 with TRBJ2-5; D is possibly TRBD1 (6 bases). Germline V gene data show CDR1 as SEHNR and CDR2 as FQNEAQ (reference sequence). The CDR3 length is 14 residues. Deletions cut 1 base from V and 7 bases from J, with 13 bases between. This chain's CDR3 is CASSLVLGGRTQYF. The CDR3 DNA sequence: TGTGCCAGCAGCTTAGTCCTAGGGGGACGGACCCAGTACTTC.